The 23 T cell receptor beta chains listed next were all sequenced from one sample in a study of T cells in Graves' hyperthyroidism and ophthalmopathy. RNA transcripts yielded amplified TCR beta CDR3 regions. An initial round of RT-PCR targeting the TCR CDR3 relied on the HTBI primer set. In TCRdb, the multiplex PCR reads were re-called with MiXCR into one record per CDR3 protein. The table has 350,000 or so distinct CDR3 sequences, around a sixth seen once. Input material: blood. These receptors came from a middle-aged woman with Graves' ophthalmopathy.

This clonotype was detected ten times or more. The V call is TRBV7-6, the J call TRBJ2-7, with TRBD1 matching 7 bases. There are 14 residues in the CDR3. From germline, CDR1 is SGHVS and CDR2 FNYEAQ. Unmatched junction bases numbered 7, after V lost 5 bases and J lost 3 bases. CDR3 sequence: CASSEDRDSYEQYF. CDR3 coding DNA: TGTGCCAGCAGCGAAGACCGGGACAGCTACGAGCAGTACTTC.

The chain uses TRBV6-9 and TRBJ2-7; the match to TRBD2 covers 12 bases. The closer fit of TRBJ2-1 to the DNA end suggests the J call may be wrong. Per the germline V gene, CDR1 is MNHGY and CDR2 is SVAAGI. The CDR3 extends over 17 amino acids. CDR3: CASRGLAGLLTSYEQFF. CDR3 sequence (DNA): TGTGCCAGCAGAGGACTAGCGGGACTCCTCACCTCCTACGAGCAGTTCTTC.

This clonotype has more than one count but fewer than ten. This could be a read error, since a much larger clone is one nucleotide away. The chain couples TRBV5-4 to TRBJ2-7, with 14 bases aligning to TRBD2. Germline-derived CDR1 and CDR2 are SGHNT and YYREEE (reference sequence). The length of the CDR3 is 14 residues. With 3 bases clipped from V and 6 bases from J, the junction kept 2 bases outside the gene matches. The CDR3 coding sequence is TGTGCCAGCAGCTCCGGACTAGCGGGAGGCGAGCAGTACTTC. Translated, it gives CASSSGLAGGEQYF.

This clonotype appeared many times. The J gene is TRBJ1-2, the V gene TRBV18, with D unclear. CDR3 length equals 14 residues. CDR1 is KGHSH and CDR2 is LQKENI in the germline V gene. V was clipped by 2 bases and J by 5 bases, with 12 bases between them. CDR3 DNA: TGTGCCAGCTCACCAGTACAGTACCAGTATGGCTACACCTTC. Its protein product is CASSPVQYQYGYTF.

This clonotype was picked up many times. The rearrangement links TRBV7-2 to TRBJ2-4; D tentatively reads TRBD1 or TRBD2 (5 bases each). V was clipped by 6 bases and J by 1 base, with 13 bases between them. CDR3 length: 15 residues. Germline lookup yields CDR1 SGHTA and CDR2 FQGNSA. CDR3 sequence: CASRKTAAAKNIQYF. CDR3 coding DNA: TGTGCCAGCAGGAAGACAGCGGCGGCCAAAAACATTCAGTACTTC.

This clonotype showed up many times. This chain links TRBV14 with TRBJ2-7, with no clear D. The V gene lost 5 bases and the J gene lost 9 bases, with 17 bases spanning the gap. Per germline, CDR1 SGHDN and CDR2 FVKESK. The CDR3 is made up of 13 amino acids. CDR3 residues: CASSTVGSSRQYF. Written as DNA, the CDR3 is TGTGCCAGCAGCACAGTGGGTAGCAGTCGGCAGTACTTC. Using reference TRBV14 and TRBJ2-7 for the parts outside the CDR3, the full variable domain is EAGVTQFPSHSVIEKGQTVTLRCDPISGHDNLYWYRRVMGKEIKFLLHFVKESKQDESGMPNNRFLAERTGGTYSTLKVQPAELEDSGVYFCASSTVGSSRQYFGPGTRLTVT.

This clonotype has more than one count but fewer than ten. The chain couples TRBV19 to TRBJ2-7; 7 bases are a match to TRBD2. The CDR3 extends over 16 amino acids. V lost 5 bases, J lost 4 bases, and 14 bases stayed unmatched. Germline CDR1 reads LNHDA; CDR2 reads SQIVND (reference sequence). CDR3 DNA: TGTGCCAGTAGTCGAGCTGGTGGACTAGTGCGTTACGAGCAGTACTTC. This sequence encodes CASSRAGGLVRYEQYF.

This clonotype was seen ten or more times. This sequence joins TRBV20-1 and TRBJ1-2; D may be TRBD1 (6 bases). Germline values: CDR1 DFQATT, CDR2 SNEGSKA (reference sequence). CDR3 length: 16 amino acids. Trimming stripped 1 base from V and 4 bases from J, with 19 bases between. CDR3 residues: CSARGVPGATTYGYTF. The CDR3 nucleotides are TGCAGTGCTAGAGGGGTCCCAGGGGCTACCACCTATGGCTACACCTTC.

The chain has TRBV29-1 and TRBJ2-5, with D tentatively TRBD1 or TRBD2 (5 bases each). The CDR3 has 12 amino acids. Trimming left V 4 bases short and J 9 bases short, with 15 bases between. Germline CDR1 SQVTM, CDR2 ANQGSEA. The CDR3 protein is CSVGDGILAQYF. CDR3 bases: TGCAGCGTTGGGGACGGCATCCTGGCCCAGTACTTC.

The V call is TRBV6-5, the J call TRBJ2-5, with D perhaps TRBD1 (5 bases). Germline CDR1 MNHEY, CDR2 SVGAGI. The CDR3 totals 14 residues. The germline V and J ends were trimmed by 2 bases and 5 bases, with 12 bases remaining between them. The CDR3 DNA is TGTGCCAGCAGTTACGGCAAGGGGCCGGAGACCCAGTACTTC. It yields the protein CASSYGKGPETQYF.

This clonotype was recorded at least ten times. This chain uses TRBV10-3 with TRBJ1-2; 7 bases line up with TRBD1. Germline V gives CDR1 ENHRY, CDR2 SYGVKD. This CDR3 has 16 amino acids. Trimming removed 4 bases from V and 5 bases from J; junction bases left unmatched: 13. The CDR3 reads CAISASGTQGGYGYTF. Written as DNA, the CDR3 is TGTGCCATCAGTGCCTCCGGGACTCAGGGGGGTTATGGCTACACCTTC.

This clonotype was found many times. The rearrangement links TRBV18 to TRBJ2-3, with TRBD2 identical over 7 bases. The CDR3 has 16 residues. The germline gives CDR1 KGHSH, CDR2 LQKENI. The V segment lost 6 bases and the J segment 4 bases; nucleotides outside the gene matches: 13. The CDR3 sequence: CASSPSLTGGADTQYF. CDR3 DNA: TGTGCCAGCTCGCCTTCCCTGACGGGAGGAGCAGATACGCAGTATTTT.

In this sample, this clonotype turned up many times. The chain has TRBV6-5 and TRBJ2-5; 7 bases fit TRBD2. Germline V gene lookup returns CDR1 MNHEY and CDR2 SVGAGI. V lost 5 bases and J lost 0; bases outside the gene matches: 9. There are 16 residues in the CDR3. The chain's CDR3 is CASSLSLRGYQETQYF. CDR3 in DNA: TGTGCCAGCAGTCTTTCTTTGCGGGGGTACCAAGAGACCCAGTACTTC.

Comment on this clonotype: One end of the junction does not line up with germline, which may come from a read error. This chain connects TRBV6-1 to TRBJ2-7; the D gene could be TRBD1 or TRBD2 (5 bases each). There are 12 residues in the CDR3. CDR1 is MNHNS, CDR2 SASEGT, per germline. The DNA of the CDR3 is TGTGCCAGCAGAGAAGGGACGGACGAGCAGTACTTC. It translates to CASREGTDEQYF.

This clonotype was seen repeatedly, ten times or more. The V gene is TRBV20-1, the J gene TRBJ2-7, with D perhaps TRBD1 (6 bases). CDR1 and CDR2 (germline): DFQATT, SNEGSKA (reference sequence). V lost 3 bases and J 1 base, leaving 10 bases between the germline ends. This CDR3 spans 13 amino acids. CDR3 DNA sequence: TGCAGTGCTAGTCGGGACAAATCCTACGAGCAGTACTTC. It yields the protein CSASRDKSYEQYF.

This clonotype was counted a few times. A much larger clone differs from this one at a single base, so this may be a read error. The chain employs TRBV5-1 and TRBJ1-5; D possibly corresponds to TRBD1 (5 bases). The CDR3 is 14 residues long. The V gene's germline CDR1 is SGHRS and CDR2 YFSETQ. Deletions cut 0 bases from V and 6 bases from J, with 10 bases between. CDR3 coding DNA: TGCGCCAGCAGCTTGGAGGGGCTGGCTCAGCCCCAGCATTTT. This gives the protein CASSLEGLAQPQHF.

This clonotype was counted at least ten times. The chain is built from TRBV28 and TRBJ1-2; the match to TRBD1 covers 7 bases. The CDR3 runs 13 residues. CDR1 and CDR2 from the germline V gene are MDHEN and SYDVKM. The J segment lost 7 bases and the V segment lost 5 bases, leaving 7 bases of the junction unmatched. CDR3 DNA: TGTGCCAGCAGTCACCAGGGGGGACCTGGCTACACCTTC. Protein: CASSHQGGPGYTF.

The chain carries TRBV10-3 and TRBJ2-3, with TRBD2 identical over 11 bases. From germline, CDR1 is ENHRY and CDR2 SYGVKD. The V segment lost 10 bases and the J segment 4 bases; nucleotides outside the gene matches: 16. The CDR3 contains 17 residues. The CDR3 loop is CATHPHSGRAGADTQYF. As DNA, the CDR3 is TGTGCCACCCACCCCCATAGCGGGAGGGCTGGTGCAGATACGCAGTATTTT.

This chain joins TRBV20-1 and TRBJ2-3; TRBD1 matches 11 bases. Germline V gene sequence: CDR1 DFQATT, CDR2 SNEGSKA (reference sequence). With 5 bases clipped from V and 6 bases from J, the junction kept 10 bases outside the gene matches. This CDR3 has 15 residues. The CDR3 DNA reads as TGCAGTGCTGCACTGGGACAGGGGGAAGGGGATACGCAGTATTTT. Translation gives CSAALGQGEGDTQYF.

This clonotype has ten or more counts. The V call is TRBV19, the J call TRBJ2-2; D possibly corresponds to TRBD1 (6 bases). The CDR3 covers 14 residues. V was clipped by 5 bases and J by 2 bases, with 9 bases between them. The germline V gene has CDR1 LNHDA and CDR2 SQIVND (reference sequence). The CDR3 reads CASSAQGNTGELFF. CDR3 DNA sequence: TGTGCCAGTAGTGCACAGGGTAACACCGGGGAGCTGTTTTTT.

This clonotype was seen at least ten times. The genes are TRBV7-9 and TRBJ1-5, with unresolved D. Trimming took 0 bases from V and 11 from J, leaving 14 bases between them. The CDR3 is 14 residues long. The germline CDR1 and CDR2 sequences are SEHNR and FQNEAQ (reference sequence). The CDR3 sequence: CASSLAGRSGSQHF. The CDR3 coding sequence is TGTGCCAGCAGCTTAGCGGGAAGAAGTGGTTCCCAGCATTTT.

There are many counts of this clonotype. The CDR3 here is CASSDWTGYYEQYF. As DNA, the CDR3 is TGTGCCAGCAGTGATTGGACAGGGTATTACGAGCAGTACTTC. The genes are TRBV6-1 and TRBJ2-7, with TRBD1 matching 8 bases. This CDR3 contains 14 residues. V lost 3 bases and J lost 4; bases outside the gene matches: 5. CDR1 is MNHNS, CDR2 SASEGT, per germline.

Ten or more counts support this clonotype. This CDR3 is CASSLRRGEQYF. The CDR3 coding sequence is TGTGCCAGCAGCTTGAGGCGGGGCGAGCAGTACTTC. The chain is built from TRBV5-6 and TRBJ2-7; possibly TRBD2 for D (6 bases). V lost 1 base and J lost 6, with 8 bases in between. The CDR3 consists of 12 residues. Germline CDR1 and CDR2: SGHDT and YYEEEE.